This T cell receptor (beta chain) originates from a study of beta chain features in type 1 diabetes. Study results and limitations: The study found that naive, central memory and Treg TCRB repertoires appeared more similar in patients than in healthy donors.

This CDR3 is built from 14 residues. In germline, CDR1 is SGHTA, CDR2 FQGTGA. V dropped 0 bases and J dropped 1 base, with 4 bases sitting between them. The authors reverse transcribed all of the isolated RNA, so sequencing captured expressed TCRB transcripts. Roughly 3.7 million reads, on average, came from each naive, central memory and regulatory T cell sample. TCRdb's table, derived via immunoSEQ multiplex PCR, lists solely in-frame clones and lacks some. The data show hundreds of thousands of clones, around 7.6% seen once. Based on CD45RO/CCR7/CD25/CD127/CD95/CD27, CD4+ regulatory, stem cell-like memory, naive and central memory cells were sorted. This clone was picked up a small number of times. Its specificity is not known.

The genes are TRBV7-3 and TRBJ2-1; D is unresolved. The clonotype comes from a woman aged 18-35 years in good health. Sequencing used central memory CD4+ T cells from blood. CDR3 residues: CASSLTASYNEQFF. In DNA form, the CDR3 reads TGTGCCAGCAGCTTAACGGCGTCCTACAATGAGCAGTTCTTC.